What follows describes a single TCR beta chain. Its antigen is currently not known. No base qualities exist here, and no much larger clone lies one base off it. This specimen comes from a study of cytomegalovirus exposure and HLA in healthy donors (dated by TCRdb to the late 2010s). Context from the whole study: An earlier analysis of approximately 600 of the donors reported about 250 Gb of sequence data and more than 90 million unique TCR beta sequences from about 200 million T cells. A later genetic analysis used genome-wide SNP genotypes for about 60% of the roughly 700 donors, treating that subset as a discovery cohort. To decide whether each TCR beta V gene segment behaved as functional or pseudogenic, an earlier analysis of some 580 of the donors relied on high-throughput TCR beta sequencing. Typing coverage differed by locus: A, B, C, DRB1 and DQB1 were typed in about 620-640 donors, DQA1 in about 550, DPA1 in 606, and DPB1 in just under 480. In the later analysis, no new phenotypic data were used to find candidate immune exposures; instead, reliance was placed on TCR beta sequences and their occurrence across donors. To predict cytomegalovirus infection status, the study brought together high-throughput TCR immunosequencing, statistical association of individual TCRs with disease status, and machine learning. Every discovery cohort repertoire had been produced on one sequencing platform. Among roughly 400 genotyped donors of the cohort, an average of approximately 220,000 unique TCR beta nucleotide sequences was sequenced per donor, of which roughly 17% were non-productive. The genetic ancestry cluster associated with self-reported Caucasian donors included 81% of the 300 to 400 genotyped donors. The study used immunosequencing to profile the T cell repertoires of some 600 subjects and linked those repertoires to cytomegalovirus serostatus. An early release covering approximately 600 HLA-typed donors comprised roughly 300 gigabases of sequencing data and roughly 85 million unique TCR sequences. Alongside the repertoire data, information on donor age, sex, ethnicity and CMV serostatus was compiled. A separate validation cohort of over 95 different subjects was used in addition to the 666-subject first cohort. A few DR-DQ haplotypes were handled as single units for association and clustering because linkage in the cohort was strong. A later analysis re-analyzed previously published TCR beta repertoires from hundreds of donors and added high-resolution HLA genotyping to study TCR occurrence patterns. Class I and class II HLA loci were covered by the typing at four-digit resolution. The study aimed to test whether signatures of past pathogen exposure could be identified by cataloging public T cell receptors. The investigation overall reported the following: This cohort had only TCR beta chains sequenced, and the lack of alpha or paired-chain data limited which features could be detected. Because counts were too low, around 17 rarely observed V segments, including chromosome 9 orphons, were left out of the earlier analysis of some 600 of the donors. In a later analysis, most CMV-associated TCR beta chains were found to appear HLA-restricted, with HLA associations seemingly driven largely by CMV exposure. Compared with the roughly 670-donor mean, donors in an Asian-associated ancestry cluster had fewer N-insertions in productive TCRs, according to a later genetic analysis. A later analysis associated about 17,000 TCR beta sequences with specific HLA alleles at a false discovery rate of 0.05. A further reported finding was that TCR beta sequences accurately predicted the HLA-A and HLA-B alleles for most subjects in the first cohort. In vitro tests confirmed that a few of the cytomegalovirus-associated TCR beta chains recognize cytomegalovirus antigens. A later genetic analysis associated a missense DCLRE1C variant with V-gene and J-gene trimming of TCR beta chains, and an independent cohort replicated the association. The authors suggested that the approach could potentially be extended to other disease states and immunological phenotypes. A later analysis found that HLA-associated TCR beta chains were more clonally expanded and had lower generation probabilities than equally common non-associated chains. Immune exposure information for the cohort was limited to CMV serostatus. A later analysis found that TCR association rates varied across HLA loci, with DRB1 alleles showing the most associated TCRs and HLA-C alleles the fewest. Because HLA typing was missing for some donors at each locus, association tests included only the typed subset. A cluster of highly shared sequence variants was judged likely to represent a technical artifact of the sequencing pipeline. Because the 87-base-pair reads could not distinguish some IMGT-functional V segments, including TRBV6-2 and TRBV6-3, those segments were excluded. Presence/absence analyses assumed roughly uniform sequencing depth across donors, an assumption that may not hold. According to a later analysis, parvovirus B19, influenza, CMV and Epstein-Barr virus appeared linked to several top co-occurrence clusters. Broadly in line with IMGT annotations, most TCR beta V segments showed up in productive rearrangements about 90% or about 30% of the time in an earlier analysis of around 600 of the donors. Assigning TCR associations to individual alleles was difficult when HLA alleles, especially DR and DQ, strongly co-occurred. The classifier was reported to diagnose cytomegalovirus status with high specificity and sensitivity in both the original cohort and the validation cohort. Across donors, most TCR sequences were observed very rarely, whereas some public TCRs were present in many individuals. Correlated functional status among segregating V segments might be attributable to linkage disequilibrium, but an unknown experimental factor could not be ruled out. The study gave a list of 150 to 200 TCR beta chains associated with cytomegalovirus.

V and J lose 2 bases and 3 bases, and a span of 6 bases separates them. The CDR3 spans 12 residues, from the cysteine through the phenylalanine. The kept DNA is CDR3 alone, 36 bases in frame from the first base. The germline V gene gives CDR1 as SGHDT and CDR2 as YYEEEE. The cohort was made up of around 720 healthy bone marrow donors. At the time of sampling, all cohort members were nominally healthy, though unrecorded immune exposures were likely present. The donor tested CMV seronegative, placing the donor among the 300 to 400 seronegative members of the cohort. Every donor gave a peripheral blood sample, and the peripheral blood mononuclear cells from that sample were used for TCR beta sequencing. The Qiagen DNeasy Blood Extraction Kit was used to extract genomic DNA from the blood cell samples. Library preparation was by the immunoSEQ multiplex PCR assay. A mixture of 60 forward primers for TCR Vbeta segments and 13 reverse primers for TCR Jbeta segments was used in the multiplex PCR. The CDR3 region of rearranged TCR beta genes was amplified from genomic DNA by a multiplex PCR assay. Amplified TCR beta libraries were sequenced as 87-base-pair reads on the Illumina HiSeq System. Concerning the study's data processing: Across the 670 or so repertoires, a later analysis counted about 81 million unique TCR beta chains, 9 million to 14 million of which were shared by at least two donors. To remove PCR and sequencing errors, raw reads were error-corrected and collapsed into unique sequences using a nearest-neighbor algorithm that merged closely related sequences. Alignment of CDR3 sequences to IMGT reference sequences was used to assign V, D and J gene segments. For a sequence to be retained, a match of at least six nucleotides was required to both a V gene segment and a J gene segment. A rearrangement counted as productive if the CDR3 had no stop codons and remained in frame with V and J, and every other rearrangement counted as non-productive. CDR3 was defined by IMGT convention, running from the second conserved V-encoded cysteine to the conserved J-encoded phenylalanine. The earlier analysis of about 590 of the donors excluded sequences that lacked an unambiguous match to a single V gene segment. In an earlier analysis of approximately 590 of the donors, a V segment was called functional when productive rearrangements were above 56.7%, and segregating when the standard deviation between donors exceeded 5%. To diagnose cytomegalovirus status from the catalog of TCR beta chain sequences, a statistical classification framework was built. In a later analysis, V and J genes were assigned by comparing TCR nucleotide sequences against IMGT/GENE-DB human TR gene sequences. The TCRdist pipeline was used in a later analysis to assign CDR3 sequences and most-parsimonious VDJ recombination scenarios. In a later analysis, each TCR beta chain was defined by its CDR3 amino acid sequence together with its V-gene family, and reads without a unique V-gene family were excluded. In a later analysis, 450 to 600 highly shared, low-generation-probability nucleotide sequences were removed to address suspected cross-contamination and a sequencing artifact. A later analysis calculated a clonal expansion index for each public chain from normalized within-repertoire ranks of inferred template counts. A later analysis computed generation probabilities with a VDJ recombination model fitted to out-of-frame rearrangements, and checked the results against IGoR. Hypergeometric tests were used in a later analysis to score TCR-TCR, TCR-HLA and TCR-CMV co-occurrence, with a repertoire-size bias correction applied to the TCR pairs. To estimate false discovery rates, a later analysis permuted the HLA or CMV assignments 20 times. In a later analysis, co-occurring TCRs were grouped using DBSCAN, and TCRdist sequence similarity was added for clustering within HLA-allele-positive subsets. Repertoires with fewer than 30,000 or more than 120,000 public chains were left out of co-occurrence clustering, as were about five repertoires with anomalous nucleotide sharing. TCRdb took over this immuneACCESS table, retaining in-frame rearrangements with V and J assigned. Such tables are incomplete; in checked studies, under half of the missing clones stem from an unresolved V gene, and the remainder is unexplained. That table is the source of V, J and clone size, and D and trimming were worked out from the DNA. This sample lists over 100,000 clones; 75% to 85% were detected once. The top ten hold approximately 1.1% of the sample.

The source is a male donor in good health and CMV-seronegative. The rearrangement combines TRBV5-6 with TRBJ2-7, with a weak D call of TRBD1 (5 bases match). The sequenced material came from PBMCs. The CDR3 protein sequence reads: CASSFDSYEQYF. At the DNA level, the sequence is TGTGCCAGCAGCTTTGACAGCTACGAGCAGTACTTC. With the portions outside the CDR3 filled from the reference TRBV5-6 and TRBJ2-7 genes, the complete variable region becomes DAGVTQSPTHLIKTRGQQVTLRCSPKSGHDTVSWYQQALGQGPQFIFQYYEEEERQRGNFPDRFSGHQFPNYSSELNVNALLLGDSALYLCASSFDSYEQYFGPGTRLTVT.